This TCR beta chain derives from a study of T cell changes during pregnancy in multiple sclerosis. The V gene's germline CDR1 is LGHNA and CDR2 YSLEER. The CDR3 covers 14 residues. Trimming took 1 base from V and 3 from J; bases not matched to a gene: 0. Only in-frame clones appear in the TCRdb table, and some are missing; sequencing was by immunoSEQ multiplex PCR. The sample has 100,000 or so clones, 92% seen once; the top ten hold 1.9%. The input for sequencing was peripheral blood, taken after pregnancy. The receptor was derived from a female donor with multiple sclerosis, enrolled in a pregnancy study. The J gene is TRBJ1-2, the V gene TRBV4-3; 9 bases line up with TRBD1. The CDR3 reads CASSQGTGDYGYTF. Here the CDR3 DNA reads TGCGCCAGCAGCCAAGGGACAGGGGACTATGGCTACACCTTC.